A single sample gave rise to the 25 T cell receptor beta chains below, sequenced in a study of cytomegalovirus exposure and HLA in healthy donors (dated by TCRdb to about 2017). To prepare the library, the immunoSEQ multiplex PCR assay was applied. The multiplex PCR relied on a mix of 60 forward primers for TCR Vbeta segments and 13 reverse primers for TCR Jbeta segments. TCRdb provides this immuneACCESS table in a form limited to in-frame rearrangements. Some clones are lacking; in checked studies, under half of them reflect an unresolved V gene, and why the rest are absent is not known. The sample yields around 120,000 clones; about 73% were counted once. The biggest ten clones account for 4.1% of the sample. Sequenced: PBMCs. Every receptor here comes from a woman aged 40-49 years in good health and CMV-seronegative.

This chain uses TRBV7-3 with TRBJ2-3; D call uncertain. This CDR3 spans 14 amino acids. Trimming shortened V by 10 bases and J by 2 bases, and 16 bases separated the two germline ends. Germline V CDR1 and CDR2: SGHTA, FQGTGA. CDR3 in amino acids: CAINSHPYTDTQYF. The CDR3 DNA is TGTGCCATCAACTCCCATCCTTACACAGATACGCAGTATTTT.

This clone occurred once. The junction and the germline gene differ at one end; a read error may be behind it. The rearrangement uses TRBV7-2 and TRBJ2-1; TRBD2 matches at 8 bases. This CDR3 comprises 16 residues. CDR1 SGHTA and CDR2 FQGNSA come from the germline V gene. CDR3 in amino acids: CASRLDIAGGYNEQFF. The CDR3 DNA follows: TGTGCCAGCAGGTTAGATATCGCGGGAGGCTACAATGAGCAGTTCTTC.

This chain connects TRBV28 to TRBJ1-6; 7 nucleotides align to TRBD1. Germline V gives CDR1 MDHEN, CDR2 SYDVKM. The CDR3 runs 16 residues. Germline trimming cut 7 bases from V and 7 bases from J; bases unmatched to any gene: 13. CDR3 in DNA: TGTGCCAGCACCCCCCCGCGTGGGACAGCGAATTCACCCCTCCACTTT. This codes for CASTPPRGTANSPLHF.

The CDR3 region has the DNA TGCGCCAGCAGCCAAGAGGAAACCCGCGGGGAAAAACTGTTTTTT. This codes for CASSQEETRGEKLFF. V gene TRBV4-1 combines with J gene TRBJ1-4, with D unresolved. V was clipped by 0 bases and J by 8 bases, with 13 bases between them. Per germline, CDR1 MGHRA and CDR2 YSYEKL. This CDR3 has 15 residues.

The chain uses TRBV14 and TRBJ2-7, with 15 bases matching TRBD2. With 3 bases clipped from V and 2 bases from J, the junction kept 11 bases outside the gene matches. Germline loops: CDR1 SGHDN, CDR2 FVKESK. The CDR3 spans 19 residues. The CDR3 is CASSQPPGLAGGRAYEQYF. CDR3 DNA sequence: TGTGCCAGCAGCCAGCCTCCGGGACTAGCGGGAGGTAGGGCCTACGAGCAGTACTTC.

The chain uses TRBV27 and TRBJ2-6, with a possible D match to TRBD1 (6 bases). Deletions cut 5 bases from V and 2 bases from J, with 19 bases between. The CDR3 contains 18 residues. Germline lookup yields CDR1 MNHEY and CDR2 SMNVEV (reference sequence). The CDR3 region is CASSHRVYVRAGANVLTF. In nucleotides, the CDR3 is TGTGCCAGCAGTCACAGGGTATATGTGCGAGCTGGGGCCAACGTCCTGACTTTC. The variable domain in full, with the rest retrieved from reference TRBV27 and TRBJ2-6, is EAQVTQNPRYLITVTGKKLTVTCSQNMNHEYMSWYRQDPGLGLRQIYYSMNVEVTDKGDVPEGYKVSRKEKRNFPLILESPSPNQTSLYFCASSHRVYVRAGANVLTFGAGSRLTVL.

This chain joins TRBV2 and TRBJ2-3, with TRBD2 matching over 7 bases. The CDR3 consists of 15 residues. V lost 8 bases and J lost 4; bases outside the gene matches: 12. CDR1 and CDR2 (germline): SNHLY, FYNNEI. CDR3 sequence: CASGGLVDGADTQYF. As DNA, the CDR3 is TGTGCCAGCGGAGGACTAGTGGATGGCGCAGATACGCAGTATTTT.

The rearrangement uses TRBV11-2 and TRBJ2-7; D perhaps matches TRBD2 (6 bases). The ends were cut back, 0 bases at V and 4 bases at J, with 7 bases in the middle. The CDR3 totals 13 residues. CDR1 is SGHAT and CDR2 is FQNNGV in the germline V gene. The CDR3 bases are TGTGCCAGCAGCTTAGATGGGGGGTACGAGCAGTACTTC. As protein: CASSLDGGYEQYF.

V and J are TRBV6-5 and TRBJ2-7; D not certain. Germline assignment: CDR1 MNHEY and CDR2 SVGAGI. This CDR3 is built from 12 residues. The germline V and J ends were trimmed by 7 bases and 3 bases, with 10 bases remaining between them. CDR3 in DNA: TGTGCCAGCATTGGCCTCAACTACGAGCAGTACTTC. Residues: CASIGLNYEQYF.

The chain recombines TRBV18 with TRBJ1-3, with D perhaps TRBD1 (5 bases). Trimming took off 4 bases at V and 0 bases at J, with 16 bases between the two ends. Germline V lookup: CDR1 KGHSH, CDR2 LQKENI. This CDR3 region has 17 residues. The CDR3 bases are TGTGCCAGCTCACGTCCCATTGGGAGGGGCTCTGGAAACACCATATATTTT. Protein: CASSRPIGRGSGNTIYF.

This rearrangement joins TRBV19 to TRBJ1-5; 7 bases fit TRBD1. CDR1 and CDR2 from the germline V gene are LNHDA and SQIVND (reference sequence). V was pared by 6 bases and J by 2 bases, with 1 base of the junction left unmatched. The CDR3 covers 13 residues. The DNA for the CDR3 is TGTGCCAGTAGAGACAGGGGCAATCAGCCCCAGCATTTT. Its translation is CASRDRGNQPQHF.

The V gene is TRBV7-8, the J gene TRBJ1-2, with D perhaps TRBD1 (5 bases). V lost 5 bases and J lost 4, with 29 bases in between. Germline CDR1 is SGHVS and CDR2 is FQNEAQ. The CDR3 length is 19 residues. The CDR3, as DNA: TGTGCCAGCAGCCCTAGGGGCCAGGAACCTGGCTACCTATCCTATGGCTACACCTTC. Protein sequence: CASSPRGQEPGYLSYGYTF.

This chain joins TRBV2 and TRBJ2-5; D is ambiguous. V was clipped by 8 bases and J by 5 bases, with 6 bases between them. The CDR3 totals 10 residues. The germline gives CDR1 SNHLY, CDR2 FYNNEI. The chain's CDR3 is CASRLETQYF. The CDR3 bases are TGTGCCAGCCGTCTGGAGACCCAGTACTTC.

In its sample, this clone was seen once. The gene calls are TRBV11-2 and TRBJ1-2; D not resolved. This CDR3 contains 15 residues. V was clipped by 3 bases and J by 7 bases, with 18 bases between them. Germline-derived CDR1 and CDR2 are SGHAT and FQNNGV. CDR3: CASSLAVVSSSGYTF. CDR3 DNA sequence: TGTGCCAGCAGCTTGGCGGTGGTGAGCTCGTCTGGCTACACCTTC.

The rearrangement links TRBV28 to TRBJ1-5, with 7 bases matching TRBD1. The CDR3 sequence is 17 residues long. Germline CDR1 is MDHEN and CDR2 is SYDVKM. V was clipped by 6 bases and J by 3 bases; unmatched bases: 14. The CDR3 bases are TGTGCCAGCAGCCTCCGGGGCAGGGGGACATACAATCAGCCCCAGCATTTT. As protein: CASSLRGRGTYNQPQHF.

The chain carries TRBV5-5 and TRBJ1-2, with 7 bases that match TRBD1. The V and J ends lost 1 base and 5 bases, in that order; junction bases with no gene match: 8. Per germline, CDR1 SGHKS and CDR2 YYEKEE (reference sequence). This CDR3 comprises 15 residues. The CDR3: CASSLSIGGQYGYTF. The CDR3 nucleotides read TGTGCCAGCAGCTTGTCGATTGGGGGACAGTATGGCTACACCTTC.

In this sample, this clone turned up a few times. This chain uses TRBV4-3 with TRBJ2-2; 9 positions agree with TRBD2. CDR1 is LGHNA and CDR2 is YSLEER in the germline V gene. CDR3 size: 15 residues. The ends lost 3 bases at V and 5 bases at J; junction bases unmatched: 4. The chain's CDR3 is CASSQDTSGTGELFF. The CDR3 region has the DNA TGCGCCAGCAGCCAGGATACTAGCGGGACCGGGGAGCTGTTTTTT.

This clone was seen only a few times. The chain is built from TRBV11-2 and TRBJ1-1; 7 nucleotides align to TRBD1. Trimming took 3 bases from V and 5 from J; bases not matched to a gene: 6. The CDR3 is 14 residues long. The germline V gene has CDR1 SGHAT and CDR2 FQNNGV. CDR3 residues: CASSLNFRGTEAFF. The CDR3 nucleotides read TGTGCCAGCAGCTTGAACTTCAGGGGGACTGAAGCTTTCTTT.

The chain combines TRBV30 with TRBJ2-1; TRBD2 agrees at 7 bases. CDR1 is GTSNPN, CDR2 SVGIG, per germline (reference sequence). This CDR3 has 16 residues. Germline trimming cut 0 bases from V and 3 bases from J; bases unmatched to any gene: 8. Written as DNA, the CDR3 is TGTGCCTGGAGTGTACGGGCGGGGGTTGACTACAATGAGCAGTTCTTC. Residues: CAWSVRAGVDYNEQFF.

The chain carries TRBV2 and TRBJ1-2; D ambiguous. Deletions cut 6 bases from V and 0 bases from J, with 14 bases between. From germline, CDR1 is SNHLY and CDR2 FYNNEI. The CDR3 extends over 15 amino acids. Written as DNA, the CDR3 is TGTGCCAGCAGAACCCGGAGTGGGTCTAACTATGGCTACACCTTC. This encodes CASRTRSGSNYGYTF. Drawing the rest from reference TRBV2 and TRBJ1-2, the complete variable domain is EPEVTQTPSHQVTQMGQEVILRCVPISNHLYFYWYRQILGQKVEFLVSFYNNEISEKSEIFDDQFSVERPDGSNFTLKIRSTKLEDSAMYFCASRTRSGSNYGYTFGSGTRLTVV.

The chain carries TRBV5-1 and TRBJ1-1; D is ambiguous. Germline V CDR1 and CDR2: SGHRS, YFSETQ. CDR3 length equals 14 residues. V gave up 3 bases and J gave up 4 bases, with 13 bases separating them. CDR3 DNA: TGCGCCAGCAGCTCAGGAAACGTCCCCACTGAAGCTTTCTTT. It specifies CASSSGNVPTEAFF.

The rearrangement joins TRBV7-8 to TRBJ2-2; D is unresolved. The germline V and J ends were trimmed by 5 bases and 5 bases, with 15 bases remaining between them. This CDR3 has 15 residues. CDR1 and CDR2 (germline): SGHVS, FQNEAQ. The CDR3 loop reads CASSPETLLTGELFF. The DNA of the CDR3 is TGTGCCAGCAGCCCAGAGACACTTCTTACCGGGGAGCTGTTTTTT.

The V gene is TRBV11-2, the J gene TRBJ2-7; no definite D call. This CDR3 is 13 amino acids long. CDR1 SGHAT and CDR2 FQNNGV come from the germline V gene. The V gene lost 3 bases and the J gene lost 2 bases, with 8 bases spanning the gap. The CDR3 nucleotides read TGTGCCAGCAGCTTTCTACAGACCTACGAGCAGTACTTC. Translation gives CASSFLQTYEQYF.

This chain joins TRBV11-2 and TRBJ2-7; TRBD2 is a possible D gene (6 bases). CDR3 size: 15 residues. Trimming removed 2 bases from V and 1 base from J, with 12 bases in between. Germline V gives CDR1 SGHAT, CDR2 FQNNGV. The CDR3 sequence is CASSLSVRGSYEQYF. CDR3 bases: TGTGCCAGCAGCTTATCTGTCCGGGGGTCCTACGAGCAGTACTTC.

This clone occurred once. This chain uses TRBV11-2 with TRBJ1-3; D gene ambiguous. The CDR3 covers 13 residues. Germline CDR1 reads SGHAT; CDR2 reads FQNNGV. V lost 3 bases, J lost 0 bases, and 3 bases lay in between. The CDR3 spells CASSFNSGNTIYF. CDR3 DNA: TGTGCCAGCAGCTTCAACTCTGGAAACACCATATATTTT.